What follows is one T cell receptor (beta chain) and its context. Antigen specificity is unknown. This sample is part of a study of blood T cells in healthy people across ages. Study results and caveats: Both higher diversity and more naive CD4+ cells marked long-lived donors when set against aged donors. It was held that diversity estimates obtained from one million T cells represented underestimates.

Primed by a sample-barcoded 5' primer and a J-beta primer mix, a second PCR proceeded for 7 to 11 cycles. All samples yielded 2.5 million or more CDR3-containing paired-end reads. TCRdb reanalysed the 5' RACE reads using MiXCR and keeps one entry per CDR3 protein. In the table there are about 1,000,000 distinct CDR3 sequences, less than 50% of which are singletons. The sample was blood. The clonotype originates from a woman aged 60-70 years in good health.

The DNA of the CDR3 is TGTGCCAGCAGTTACTCGGTAAACTCGAACACTGAAGCTTTCTTT. This sequence encodes CASSYSVNSNTEAFF. The chain is built from TRBV6-5 and TRBJ1-1; D not certain. The CDR3 runs 15 residues. V gave up 0 bases and J gave up 1 base, with 9 bases separating them. Germline values: CDR1 MNHEY, CDR2 SVGAGI.